Sequencing of this T cell receptor beta chain was carried out in a study of identical twins. Every sampled donor was Caucasian and healthy. The table lists this clonotype with many counts. CDR1 and CDR2 from the germline V gene are LNHNV and YYDKDF (reference sequence). The length of the CDR3 is 14 residues. With 0 bases removed from V and 8 bases from J, the gap between germline ends came to 13 bases. One entry per CDR3 protein results from TCRdb running MiXCR on the 5' RACE reads. The sample records 650,000 to 750,000 distinct CDR3 sequences, 21% being singletons. This same sample was also taken into another study, of T cells expressing NK-cell markers. That source adds: NKG2C+ dominant clonotype frequencies in 6 or 7 donors were roughly 1.0-7.0% of CD8+ T cells. The HCMV specificity of the expanded NKG2C+ T cell clones stayed unresolved.

The chain has TRBV15 and TRBJ1-1; D uncertain. Material: PBMCs. The TCR originated in a woman aged 18-29 years in good health. The CDR3 bases are TGTGCCACCAGCAGAGATAGCGAAGACCTGGAAGCTTTCTTT. It codes for CATSRDSEDLEAFF.